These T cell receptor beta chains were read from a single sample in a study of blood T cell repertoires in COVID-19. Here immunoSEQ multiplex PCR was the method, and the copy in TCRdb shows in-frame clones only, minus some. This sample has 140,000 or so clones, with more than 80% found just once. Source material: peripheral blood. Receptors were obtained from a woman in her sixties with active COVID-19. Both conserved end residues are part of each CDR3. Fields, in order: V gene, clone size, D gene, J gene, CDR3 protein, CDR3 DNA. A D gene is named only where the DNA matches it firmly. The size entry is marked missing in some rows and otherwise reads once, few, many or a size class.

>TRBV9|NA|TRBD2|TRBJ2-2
CASSDPLAGAGTGELFF
TGTGCCAGCAGCGACCCCTTGGCGGGAGCGGGCACCGGGGAGCTGTTTTTT
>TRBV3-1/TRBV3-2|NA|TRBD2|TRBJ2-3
CASSQTSSGTSRLGGTDTQYF
TGTGCCAGCAGCCAAACCTCCTCCGGGACTAGCCGCCTTGGGGGCACAGATACGCAGTATTTT
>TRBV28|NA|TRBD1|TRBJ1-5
CASSTPGRGLTQPQHF
TGTGCCAGCAGTACCCCCGGCAGGGGGCTAACTCAGCCCCAGCATTTT
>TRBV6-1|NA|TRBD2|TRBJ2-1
CASSEAGLAGGMNEQFF
TGTGCCAGCAGCGAAGCCGGACTAGCGGGAGGGATGAATGAGCAGTTCTTC
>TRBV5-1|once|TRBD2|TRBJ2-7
CASSLRGTSGYEQYF
TGCGCCAGCAGCTTGAGGGGGACTAGCGGTTACGAGCAGTACTTC
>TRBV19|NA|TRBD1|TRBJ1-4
CASHGQGGEKLFF
TGTGCCAGTCATGGACAGGGGGGTGAAAAACTGTTTTTT
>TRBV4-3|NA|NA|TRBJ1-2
CASSQDVRVEGYTF
TGCGCCAGCAGCCAAGACGTCAGGGTGGAAGGCTACACCTTC
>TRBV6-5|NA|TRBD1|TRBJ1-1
CASRPPKGANTEAFF
TGTGCCAGCAGGCCCCCCAAGGGGGCGAACACTGAAGCTTTCTTT
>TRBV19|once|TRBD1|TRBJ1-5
CASSVYGQGLNQPQHF
TGTGCCAGTAGTGTTTACGGACAGGGGTTGAATCAGCCCCAGCATTTT
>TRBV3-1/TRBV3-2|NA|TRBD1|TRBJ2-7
CASSRDRYHEQYF
TGTGCCAGCAGCCGGGACAGGTACCACGAGCAGTACTTC
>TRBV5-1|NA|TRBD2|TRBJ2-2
CASSRSGRASTGELFF
TGCGCCAGCAGCCGTAGCGGGAGGGCCAGTACCGGGGAGCTGTTTTTT
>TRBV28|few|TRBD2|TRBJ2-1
CASRTSGPTWNEQFF
TGTGCCAGCAGGACTAGCGGGCCGACCTGGAATGAGCAGTTCTTC
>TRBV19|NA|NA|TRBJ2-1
CASKIGDEQFF
TGTGCCAGTAAAATCGGGGATGAGCAGTTCTTC
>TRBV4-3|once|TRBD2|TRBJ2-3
CASSQDKAGEDTQYF
TGCGCCAGCAGCCAAGATAAAGCGGGAGAAGATACGCAGTATTTT
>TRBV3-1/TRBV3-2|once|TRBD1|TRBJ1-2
CASGTGYGYTF
TGTGCCAGCGGGACAGGCTATGGCTACACCTTC
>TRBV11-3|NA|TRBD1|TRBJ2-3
CASSSGQGGTDTQYF
TGTGCCAGCAGCTCCGGACAGGGGGGCACAGATACGCAGTATTTT
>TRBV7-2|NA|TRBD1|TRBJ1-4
CASSLGLIGGADEKLFF
TGTGCCAGCAGCTTAGGACTCATAGGGGGCGCAGATGAAAAACTGTTTTTT
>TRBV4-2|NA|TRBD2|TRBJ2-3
CASSQETTSGTDTQYF
TGTGCCAGCAGCCAAGAGACGACTAGCGGAACAGATACGCAGTATTTT
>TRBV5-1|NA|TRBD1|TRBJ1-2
CASSLGGQGAGYTF
TGCGCCAGCAGCTTGGGGGGACAGGGAGCCGGCTACACCTTC
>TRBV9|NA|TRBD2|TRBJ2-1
CASSVMGLAGGGDEQFF
TGTGCCAGCAGCGTGATGGGACTAGCGGGAGGAGGCGATGAGCAGTTCTTC
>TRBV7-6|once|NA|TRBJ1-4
CASSLDNRVGEKLFF
TGTGCCAGCAGCTTAGATAACAGGGTCGGAGAAAAACTGTTTTTT